This T cell receptor beta chain emerged from a study of T cells in Graves' hyperthyroidism and ophthalmopathy (dated by TCRdb to 2018 to 2020). The study in broad terms: Peripheral blood samples were taken at the time of initial diagnosis, prior to any treatment. The study also compared thyroid tissue and blood T-cell repertoires from about six Graves' hyperthyroidism patients. The paper describes TCR Vbeta CDR3 sequencing of 135 peripheral blood samples, made up of about 40 ophthalmopathy patients, approximately 76 hyperthyroidism patients and 17 progressor patients. After blood sampling, hyperthyroidism patients were treated with methimazole at a starting dose of 30 mg daily, and ophthalmopathy patients were treated with high-dose intravenous methylprednisolone. To identify distinguishing TCR V-J signatures, a discovery cohort of about 100 patients was used, comprising some 43 with Graves' ophthalmopathy and roughly 60 with stable Graves' hyperthyroidism. For training and testing, the 110 or so patients in the discovery cohort were randomly divided in a 7:3 ratio. Whether ophthalmopathy could be predicted prospectively was tested in an independent validation cohort made up of approximately 19 hyperthyroidism patients plus 17 patients who later progressed to ophthalmopathy.

The CDR3 goes from the cysteine to the phenylalanine over 15 residues. The kept DNA is CDR3 alone, 45 bases in frame from the first base. V has 4 bases trimmed and J has 7 bases trimmed; junction bases matching no gene number 9. The germline V gene specifies SNHLY as CDR1 and FYNNEI as CDR2. General study outcomes and caveats: Most expanded thyroid clonotypes (frequency above 0.001) were also found in blood, which suggests that blood repertoires may mirror thyroid immune responses. In validation, the model predicted progression to ophthalmopathy a median of around six months before onset, with around 70% sensitivity and 72.22% specificity. In cross-validation, a model built on a 13 V-J signature told ophthalmopathy apart from stable hyperthyroidism with 87.88% sensitivity and 81% to 82% specificity, and in testing the same model reached 80%/75%. No statistical method was used to fix the sample size in advance, and group allocation was not hidden from the investigators.

This clonotype was observed many times. There is no known antigen for this receptor. One base away there is no much larger clone; base qualities are not given. TCR beta CDR3 regions were amplified from RNA transcripts. For the first round of RT-PCR on the TCR CDR3, the HTBI primer set was used together with the Qiagen OneStep RT-PCR kit. The libraries were constructed in a second round of multiplex PCR and then size-selected and purified. Libraries were sequenced paired-end with 100 bp reads on an Illumina HiSeq2000. From the authors' description of their analysis: SOAPnuke was used to process the raw data, with reads discarded if the reads contained adapters or uncalled bases, had a mean Phred below 15, or lacked an exact constant-primer or identifier match. High-quality paired reads were merged using COPE v1.2.5, and each unique nucleotide sequence was defined as a clonotype. MiTCR v1.1 was used to align the clonotypes against IMGT TRBV, TRBD and TRBJ reference segments. The analysis included only V-J combinations with a frequency above 0.0001, which together covered 99% to 99.2% of the repertoires. The TCS score was defined as F50 (clonal expansion) divided by E x V (chaos), with BLOSUM62-based TCRdist calculated between CDR3 peptides within each V-J. Welch's t-statistics and random forest reduced around 520 V-J features to some 14, which were used in a naive Bayes classifier (R e1071). TCRdb cleaned the public reads at Q25 with fastp, built clones with MiXCR and kept in-frame beta chains. Every CDR3 protein is listed once, alongside the most common genes and DNA of its rows. The V and J calls shown here were made by TCRdb, not taken from the authors' results. This sample has under 550,000 distinct CDR3 sequences in its table, and just under 20% of those were observed once. The ten most abundant clones make up approximately 50% of the sample.

In the ophthalmopathy patients, disease was moderately to severely active, with a Clinical Activity Score of 3 or more, a NOSPECS grade of 4 or more, and a duration of less than 3 months. The study excluded patients with uncontrolled infections, other autoimmune diseases, pregnancy or lactation. Clinical symptoms, serum thyroxine and TRAb, thyroid ultrasound, and orbital computed tomography formed the basis for the diagnoses. PBMCs were separated from roughly 10 ml of fresh peripheral blood using Ficoll-Paque density gradient centrifugation. Total RNA was extracted with Trizol reagent, and quality was checked on an Agilent 2100 Bioanalyzer.

This clonotype originated in a man aged 40-49 years with Graves' ophthalmopathy. The sequencing sample was made of blood. The V and J segments used are TRBV2 and TRBJ2-3; 9 central nucleotides agree with TRBD2. The CDR3 protein sequence reads: CASSVFSGGENTQYF. The nucleotide sequence is TGTGCCAGCAGTGTATTTAGCGGGGGTGAGAATACGCAGTATTTT. The entire variable domain, with the stretches around the CDR3 drawn from the reference TRBV2 and TRBJ2-3 proteins, is EPEVTQTPSHQVTQMGQEVILRCVPISNHLYFYWYRQILGQKVEFLVSFYNNEISEKSEIFDDQFSVERPDGSNFTLKIRSTKLEDSAMYFCASSVFSGGENTQYFGPGTRLTVL.